This T cell receptor (beta chain) stems from a study of shared clonotypes between healthy human individuals. Study-wide points: Across subsets, estimated richness was generally greater for naive than for memory populations. Rarefaction exposed incomplete sorted-subset sequencing despite large depth.

A few counts support this clone. Antigen unknown. The CDR3 extends over 15 amino acids. From germline, CDR1 is SGHDT and CDR2 YYEEEE. J gave up 3 bases and V 2 bases, and 8 bases lay outside the gene matches. The assay used deep level. The data were produced by immunoSEQ multiplex PCR, yet TCRdb's version contains in-frame clones alone and is incomplete. The table includes over 75,000 clones, 68% detected once. The sequence derives from a man in his thirties or forties in good health. The sample comprised memory CD8+ T cells sorted from blood. Subset noted: CD45RO+ cells pooled with CCR7-negative TemRA cells. The chain is built from TRBV5-6 and TRBJ2-7; 7 nucleotides agree with TRBD2. The CDR3 DNA sequence: TGTGCCAGCAGCTTTAATGCGGGAGCGTTCTACGAGCAGTACTTC. Its protein product is CASSFNAGAFYEQYF.